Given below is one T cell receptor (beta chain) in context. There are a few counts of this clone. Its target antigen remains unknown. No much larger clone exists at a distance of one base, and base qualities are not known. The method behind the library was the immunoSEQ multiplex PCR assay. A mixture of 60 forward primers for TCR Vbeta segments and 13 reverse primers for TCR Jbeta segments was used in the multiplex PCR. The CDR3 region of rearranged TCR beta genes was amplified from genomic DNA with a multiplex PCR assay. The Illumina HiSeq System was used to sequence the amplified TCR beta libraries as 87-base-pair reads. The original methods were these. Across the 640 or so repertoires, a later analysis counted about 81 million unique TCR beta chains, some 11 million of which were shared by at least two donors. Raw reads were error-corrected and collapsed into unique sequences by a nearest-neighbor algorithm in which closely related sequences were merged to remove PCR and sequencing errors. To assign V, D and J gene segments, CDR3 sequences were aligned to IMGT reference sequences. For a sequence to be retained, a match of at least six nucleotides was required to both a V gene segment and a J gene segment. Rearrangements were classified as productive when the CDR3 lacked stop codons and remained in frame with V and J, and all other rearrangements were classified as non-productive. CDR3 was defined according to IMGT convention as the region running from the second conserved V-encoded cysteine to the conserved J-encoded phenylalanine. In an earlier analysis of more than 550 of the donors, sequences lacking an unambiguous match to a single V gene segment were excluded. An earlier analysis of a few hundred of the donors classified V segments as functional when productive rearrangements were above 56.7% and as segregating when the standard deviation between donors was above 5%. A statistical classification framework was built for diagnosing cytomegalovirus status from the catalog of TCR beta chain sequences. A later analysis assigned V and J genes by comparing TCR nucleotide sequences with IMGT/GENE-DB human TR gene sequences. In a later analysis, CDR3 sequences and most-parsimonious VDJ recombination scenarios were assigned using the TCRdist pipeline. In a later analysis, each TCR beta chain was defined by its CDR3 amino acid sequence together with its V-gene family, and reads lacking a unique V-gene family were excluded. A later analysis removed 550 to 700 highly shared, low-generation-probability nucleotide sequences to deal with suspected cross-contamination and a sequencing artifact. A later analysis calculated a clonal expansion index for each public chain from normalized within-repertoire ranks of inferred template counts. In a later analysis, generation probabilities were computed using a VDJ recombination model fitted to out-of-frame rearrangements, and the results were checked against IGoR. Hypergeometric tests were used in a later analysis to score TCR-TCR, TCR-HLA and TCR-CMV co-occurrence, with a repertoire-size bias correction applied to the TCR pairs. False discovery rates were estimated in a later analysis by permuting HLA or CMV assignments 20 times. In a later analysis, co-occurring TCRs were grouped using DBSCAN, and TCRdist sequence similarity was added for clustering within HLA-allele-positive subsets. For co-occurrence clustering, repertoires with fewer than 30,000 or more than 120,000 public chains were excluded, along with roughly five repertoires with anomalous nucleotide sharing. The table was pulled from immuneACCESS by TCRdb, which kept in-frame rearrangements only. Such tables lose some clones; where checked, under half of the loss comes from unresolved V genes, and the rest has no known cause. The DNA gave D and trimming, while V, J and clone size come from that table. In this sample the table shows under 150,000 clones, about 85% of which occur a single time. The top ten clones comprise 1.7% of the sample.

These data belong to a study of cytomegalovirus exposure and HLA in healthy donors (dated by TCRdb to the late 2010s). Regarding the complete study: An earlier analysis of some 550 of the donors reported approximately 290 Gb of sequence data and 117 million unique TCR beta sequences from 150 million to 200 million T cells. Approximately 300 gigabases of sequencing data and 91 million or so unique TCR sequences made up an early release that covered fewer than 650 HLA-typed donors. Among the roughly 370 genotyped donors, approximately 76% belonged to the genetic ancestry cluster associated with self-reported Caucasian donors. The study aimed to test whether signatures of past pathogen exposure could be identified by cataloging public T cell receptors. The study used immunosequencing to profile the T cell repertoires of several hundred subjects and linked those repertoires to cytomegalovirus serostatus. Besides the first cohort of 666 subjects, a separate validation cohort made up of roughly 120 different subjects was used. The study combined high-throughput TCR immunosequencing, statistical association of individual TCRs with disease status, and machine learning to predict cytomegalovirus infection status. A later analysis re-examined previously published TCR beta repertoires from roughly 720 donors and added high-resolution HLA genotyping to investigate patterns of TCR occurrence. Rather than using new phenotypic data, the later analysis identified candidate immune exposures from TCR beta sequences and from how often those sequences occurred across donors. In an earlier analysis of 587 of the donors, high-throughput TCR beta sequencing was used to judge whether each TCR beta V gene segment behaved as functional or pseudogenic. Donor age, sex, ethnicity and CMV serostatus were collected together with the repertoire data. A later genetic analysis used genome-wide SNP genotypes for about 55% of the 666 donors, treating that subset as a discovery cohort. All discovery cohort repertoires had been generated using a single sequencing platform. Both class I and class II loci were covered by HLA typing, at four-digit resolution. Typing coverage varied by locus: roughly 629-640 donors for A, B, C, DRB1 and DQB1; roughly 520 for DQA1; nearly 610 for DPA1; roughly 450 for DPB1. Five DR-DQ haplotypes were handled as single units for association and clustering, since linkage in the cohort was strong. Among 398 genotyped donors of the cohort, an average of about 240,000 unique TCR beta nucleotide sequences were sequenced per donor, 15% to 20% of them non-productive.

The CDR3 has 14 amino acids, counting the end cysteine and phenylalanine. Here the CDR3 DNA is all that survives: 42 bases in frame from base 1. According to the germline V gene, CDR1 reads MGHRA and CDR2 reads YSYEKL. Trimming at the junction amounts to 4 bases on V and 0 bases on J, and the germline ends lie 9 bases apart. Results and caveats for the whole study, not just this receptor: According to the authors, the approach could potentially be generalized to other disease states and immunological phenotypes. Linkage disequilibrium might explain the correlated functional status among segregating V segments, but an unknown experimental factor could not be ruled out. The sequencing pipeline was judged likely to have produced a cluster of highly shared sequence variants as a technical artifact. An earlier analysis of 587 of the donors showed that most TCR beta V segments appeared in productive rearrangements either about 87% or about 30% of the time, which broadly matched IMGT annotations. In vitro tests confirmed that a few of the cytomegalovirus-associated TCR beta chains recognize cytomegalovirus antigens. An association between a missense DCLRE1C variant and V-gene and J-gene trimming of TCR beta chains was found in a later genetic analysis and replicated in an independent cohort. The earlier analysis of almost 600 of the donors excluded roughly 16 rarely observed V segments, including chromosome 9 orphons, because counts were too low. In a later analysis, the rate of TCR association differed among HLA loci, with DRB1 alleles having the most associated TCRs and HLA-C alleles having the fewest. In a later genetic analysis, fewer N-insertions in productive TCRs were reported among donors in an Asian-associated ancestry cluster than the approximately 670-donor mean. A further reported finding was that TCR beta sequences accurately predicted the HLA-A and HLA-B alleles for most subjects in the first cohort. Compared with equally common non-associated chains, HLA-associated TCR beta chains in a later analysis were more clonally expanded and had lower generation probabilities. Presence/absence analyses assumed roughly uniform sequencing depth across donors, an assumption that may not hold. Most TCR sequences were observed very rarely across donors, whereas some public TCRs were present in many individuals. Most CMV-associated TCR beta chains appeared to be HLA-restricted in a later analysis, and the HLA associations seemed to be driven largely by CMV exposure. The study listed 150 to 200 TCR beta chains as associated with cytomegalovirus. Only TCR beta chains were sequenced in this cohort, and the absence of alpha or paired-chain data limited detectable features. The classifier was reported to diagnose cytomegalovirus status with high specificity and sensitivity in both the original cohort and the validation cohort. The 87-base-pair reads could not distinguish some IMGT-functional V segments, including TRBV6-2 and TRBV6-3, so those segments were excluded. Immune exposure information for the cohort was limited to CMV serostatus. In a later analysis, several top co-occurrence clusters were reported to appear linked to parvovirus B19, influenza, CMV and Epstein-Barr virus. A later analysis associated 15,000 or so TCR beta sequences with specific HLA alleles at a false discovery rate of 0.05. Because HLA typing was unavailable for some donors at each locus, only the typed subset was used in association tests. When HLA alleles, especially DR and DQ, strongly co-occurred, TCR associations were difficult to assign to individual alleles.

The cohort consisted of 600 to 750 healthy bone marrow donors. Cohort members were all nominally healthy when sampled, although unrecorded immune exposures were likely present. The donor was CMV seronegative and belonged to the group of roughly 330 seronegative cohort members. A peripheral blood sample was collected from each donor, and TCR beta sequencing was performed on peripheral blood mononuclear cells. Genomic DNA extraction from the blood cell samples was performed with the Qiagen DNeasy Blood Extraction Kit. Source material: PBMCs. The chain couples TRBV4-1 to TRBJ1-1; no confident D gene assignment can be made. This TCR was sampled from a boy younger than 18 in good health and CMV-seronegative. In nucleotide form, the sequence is TGCGCCAGCAGCCGAGGTGCCATGAACACTGAAGCTTTCTTT. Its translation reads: CASSRGAMNTEAFF.